The 13 T cell receptor beta chains in this list originate from one sample, sequenced in a study of blood T cells in healthy people across ages. Combining a sample-barcoded 5' primer with a J-beta primer mix, a second PCR ran for roughly 7 to 11 cycles. TCRdb re-analysed the 5' RACE reads in MiXCR, keeping a single row per CDR3 protein. The repertoire consists of roughly 1.6 million distinct CDR3 sequences, with about 35% occurring once and the leading ten covering 11%. The sample consisted of blood. All receptors derive from a woman aged 30 to 39 in good health.

This clonotype showed up just a few times. The chain combines TRBV3-1 with TRBJ2-7; D unresolved. The length of the CDR3 is 16 residues. Germline V gene sequence: CDR1 LGHDT, CDR2 YNNKEL (reference sequence). The germline V and J ends were trimmed by 0 bases and 5 bases, with 17 bases remaining between them. The CDR3 loop reads CASSQEVLQTYDEQYF. Here the CDR3 DNA reads TGTGCCAGCAGCCAAGAAGTGTTACAGACGTACGACGAGCAGTACTTC.

This clonotype was detected only a few times. The rearrangement links TRBV4-1 to TRBJ1-5; no clear D. The V end was cut by 1 base, the J end by 9 bases, with 10 bases between. CDR1 and CDR2 (germline): MGHRA, YSYEKL. CDR3 length: 13 residues. The CDR3 region has the DNA TGCGCCAGCAGCCAAGTTTCTCCAGGGCCCCAGCATTTT. It translates to CASSQVSPGPQHF.

This chain's CDR3 is CASSVEGFSNYGYTF. Written as DNA, the CDR3 is TGTGCCAGCAGCGTAGAAGGATTCTCTAACTATGGCTACACCTTC. The chain couples TRBV9 to TRBJ1-2; D uncertain. With 0 bases removed from V and 0 bases from J, the gap between germline ends came to 9 bases. This CDR3 is built from 15 residues. From germline, CDR1 is SGDLS and CDR2 YYNGEE. The full variable domain, rest sourced from reference TRBV9 and TRBJ1-2, is DSGVTQTPKHLITATGQRVTLRCSPRSGDLSVYWYQQSLDQGLQFLIQYYNGEERAKGNILERFSAQQFPDLHSELNLSSLELGDSALYFCASSVEGFSNYGYTFGSGTRLTVV.

The chain recombines TRBV7-9 with TRBJ1-1; 8 nucleotides match TRBD1. The V gene end was trimmed by 5 bases and the J gene end by 4 bases; junction bases not matched to a gene: 12. This CDR3 is 16 amino acids long. CDR1 is SEHNR and CDR2 is FQNEAQ in the germline V gene (reference sequence). The CDR3 DNA follows: TGTGCCAGCAGCCCCTCTTCCGGACAGGGTGGCACTGAAGCTTTCTTT. It specifies CASSPSSGQGGTEAFF.

This clonotype was observed a few times. V gene TRBV20-1 combines with J gene TRBJ2-1, with 11 nucleotides matching TRBD2. The CDR3 has 18 residues. Germline V gene sequence: CDR1 DFQATT, CDR2 SNEGSKA (reference sequence). V lost 1 base, J lost 0 bases, and 8 bases stayed unmatched. In nucleotides, the CDR3 is TGCAGTGCTAGAGTCTCTCCTACTAGCGGGAGCTCCTACAATGAGCAGTTCTTC. Its protein is CSARVSPTSGSSYNEQFF.

The J gene is TRBJ1-5, the V gene TRBV9; TRBD1 matches at 10 bases. CDR1 and CDR2 from the germline V gene are SGDLS and YYNGEE. V was pared by 4 bases and J by 5 bases, with 9 bases of the junction left unmatched. CDR3 length: 16 amino acids. The CDR3 nucleotides are TGTGCCAGCAGCCCCGGACAGGGGGGTTCCTATCAGCCCCAGCATTTT. This codes for CASSPGQGGSYQPQHF.

This clonotype was counted a few times. The rearrangement uses TRBV7-2 and TRBJ1-2; no clear D. Germline loops: CDR1 SGHTA, CDR2 FQGNSA. This CDR3 is 12 amino acids long. CDR3 sequence: CVTTRRQGGYTF. CDR3 DNA: TGTGTTACTACCCGGCGCCAAGGTGGCTACACCTTC.

This chain links TRBV27 with TRBJ2-6; D perhaps matches TRBD1 (5 bases). The CDR3 extends over 15 amino acids. Germline V CDR1 and CDR2: MNHEY, SMNVEV (reference sequence). V lost 5 bases and J lost 2, with 10 bases in between. CDR3 coding DNA: TGTGCCAGCAGTCCGGAGACAGCTGGGGCCAACGTCCTGACTTTC. Protein product: CASSPETAGANVLTF.

CDR3 DNA sequence: TGTGCCAGCAGCTGGGGCGGGGCGCGCAACACTGAAGCTTTCTTT. Its protein is CASSWGGARNTEAFF. J is TRBJ1-1 and V is TRBV7-6; the D gene is possibly TRBD1 (5 bases). With 4 bases removed from V and 2 bases from J, the gap between germline ends came to 14 bases. In germline, CDR1 is SGHVS, CDR2 FNYEAQ. The CDR3 is 15 amino acids. Full variable domain (missing parts from reference TRBV7-6 and TRBJ1-1): GAGVSQSPRYKVTKRGQDVALRCDPISGHVSLYWYRQALGQGPEFLTYFNYEAQQDKSGLPNDRFSAERPEGSISTLTIQRTEQRDSAMYRCASSWGGARNTEAFFGQGTRLTVV.

Comments on this clonotype: One end of the junction is discordant with germline, which a read error may explain. The chain combines TRBV5-6 with TRBJ1-2; TRBD1 matches at 7 bases. Per germline, CDR1 SGHDT and CDR2 YYEEEE. The CDR3 consists of 14 residues. The CDR3 nucleotides read TGTGCCAGCAGCCCCGACAGGGAATTCTATGGCTGCACCTTC. Amino acid sequence: CASSPDREFYGCTF.

V and J are TRBV7-9 and TRBJ1-2; D is perhaps TRBD1 (6 bases). This CDR3 is built from 14 residues. Germline values: CDR1 SEHNR, CDR2 FQNEAQ (reference sequence). Trimming took 5 bases from V and 3 from J, leaving 13 bases between them. CDR3 region: CASSARQVDYGYTF. The CDR3 region has the DNA TGTGCCAGCAGCGCCCGACAGGTTGACTATGGCTACACCTTC.

Only a few counts were recorded for this clonotype. J is TRBJ1-2 and V is TRBV9; D perhaps matches TRBD1 (5 bases). This CDR3 is 14 amino acids long. The V and J ends lost 4 bases and 8 bases respectively, with 18 bases between them. Germline V lookup: CDR1 SGDLS, CDR2 YYNGEE. CDR3 nucleotides: TGTGCCAGCAGCTCTCCCGGGGGGGTAATCGGCTACACCTTC. Protein product: CASSSPGGVIGYTF.

The chain carries TRBV7-2 and TRBJ2-1, with 14 bases aligning to TRBD2. Trimming removed 3 bases from V and 9 bases from J; junction bases left unmatched: 10. CDR3 length equals 17 residues. Germline V gene data show CDR1 as SGHTA and CDR2 as FQGNSA. CDR3 bases: TGTGCCAGCAGCTTTGGACTAGCGGGAGGATTGGGGGGTGAGCAGTTCTTC. Translated: CASSFGLAGGLGGEQFF.